These 22 T cell receptor beta chains were sequenced from one sample in a study of blood T cells in healthy people across ages. A sample-barcoded 5' primer and a J-beta primer mix were used in a second PCR of roughly 7 to 11 cycles. TCRdb reprocessed the 5' RACE reads via MiXCR and lists one record per CDR3 protein. The sample includes 780,000 or so distinct CDR3 sequences, about 55% of them seen just once. The sample taken for sequencing was blood. Receptors were obtained from an elderly man in good health.

About this clonotype itself: A read error may account for a junction end that differs from germline. The gene calls are TRBV7-9 and TRBJ2-4, with D perhaps being TRBD1 or TRBD2 (5 bases each). Germline CDR1 is SEHNR and CDR2 is FQNEAQ (reference sequence). This CDR3 region has 16 residues. CDR3 nucleotides: TGTGCCAGCAGCCGCAGGGACGGTCAAGAAAGAGACATCCAGTACTTC. It yields the protein CASSRRDGQERDIQYF. Supplemented by reference TRBV7-9 and TRBJ2-4, the full variable domain reads DTGVSQNPRHKITKRGQNVTFRCDPISEHNRLYWYRQTLGQGPEFLTYFQNEAQLEKSRLLSDRFSAERPKGSFSTLEIQRTEQGDSAMYLCASSRRDGQERDIQYFGAGTRLSVL.

The gene calls are TRBV29-1 and TRBJ2-6; TRBD2 aligns across 13 bases. The V gene end was trimmed by 4 bases and the J gene end by 0 bases; junction bases not matched to a gene: 3. The CDR3 is 17 amino acids. Germline V lookup: CDR1 SQVTM, CDR2 ANQGSEA. CDR3 bases: TGCAGCGTTGGGACTAGCGGGAGAAGCTCTGGGGCCAACGTCCTGACTTTC. This codes for CSVGTSGRSSGANVLTF.

The chain links TRBV20-1 to TRBJ2-7, with D possibly called TRBD1 or TRBD2 (5 bases each). V was pared by 7 bases and J by 0 bases, with 13 bases between. The CDR3 runs 13 residues. Germline V lookup: CDR1 DFQATT, CDR2 SNEGSKA (reference sequence). The chain's CDR3 is CSVPLDSSYEQYF. CDR3 coding DNA: TGCAGTGTCCCACTAGACAGCTCCTACGAGCAGTACTTC.

The CDR3 DNA reads as TGTGCCAGCAGCTTAAGGGGACAGGGGGCAAACACCGGGGAGCTGTTTTTT. It is translated as CASSLRGQGANTGELFF. The rearrangement links TRBV7-3 to TRBJ2-2; the match to TRBD1 covers 12 bases. With 1 base clipped from V and 2 bases from J, the junction kept 2 bases outside the gene matches. The CDR3 is 17 residues long. CDR1 is SGHTA, CDR2 FQGTGA, per germline. The entire variable domain, with the rest obtained from reference TRBV7-3 and TRBJ2-2, is as follows: GAGVSQTPSNKVTEKGKYVELRCDPISGHTALYWYRQSLGQGPEFLIYFQGTGAADDSGLPNDRFFAVRPEGSVSTLKIQRTERGDSAVYLCASSLRGQGANTGELFFGEGSRLTVL.

This clonotype was counted only a few times. The chain links TRBV6-6 to TRBJ1-1, with unresolved D. With 0 bases removed from V and 7 bases from J, the gap between germline ends came to 9 bases. The germline CDR1 and CDR2 sequences are MNHNY and SVGAGI (reference sequence). The length of the CDR3 is 13 residues. CDR3 bases: TGTGCCAGCAGTTACTCGCCGGACCGTGAAGCTTTCTTT. Translated, it gives CASSYSPDREAFF.

V usage is TRBV20-1 and J usage is TRBJ2-5; TRBD2 aligns across 14 bases. The CDR3 consists of 17 residues. Germline CDR1 reads DFQATT; CDR2 reads SNEGSKA (reference sequence). The J segment lost 5 bases and the V segment lost 3 bases, leaving 11 bases of the junction unmatched. The CDR3 loop is CSASTGLAGATAETQYF. In nucleotides, the CDR3 is TGCAGTGCTAGCACGGGACTAGCGGGAGCGACAGCGGAGACCCAGTACTTC.

The chain uses TRBV11-2 and TRBJ2-5, with 10 positions matching TRBD2. The CDR3 is 15 amino acids. Trimming at V came to 5 bases and at J to 11 bases, leaving 14 bases not matched to a gene. Germline values: CDR1 SGHAT, CDR2 FQNNGV. Written as DNA, the CDR3 is TGTGCCAGCAGCCGGAGCGGGAGGGCCCCTAATGAGCAGTACTTC. It is translated as CASSRSGRAPNEQYF.

V gene TRBV27 combines with J gene TRBJ2-4, with TRBD1 identical over 8 bases. After removal of 8 bases from V and 3 bases from J, the junction contained 15 bases not matched to a gene. The germline V gene encodes CDR1 MNHEY and CDR2 SMNVEV (reference sequence). The CDR3 runs 17 residues. In DNA, the CDR3 is TGTGCCAGCGGACCCGGGACAGGAGGAAGGGGCAAAAACATTCAGTACTTC. Translating it yields CASGPGTGGRGKNIQYF.

This clonotype was seen more than once but under ten times. J is TRBJ1-1 and V is TRBV18, with D uncertain. Trimming removed 2 bases at V and 0 bases at J, with 7 bases between. Germline lookup yields CDR1 KGHSH and CDR2 LQKENI. CDR3 length: 14 residues. The CDR3 loop is CASSPIGLNTEAFF. The CDR3 DNA is TGTGCCAGCTCACCAATTGGCCTGAACACTGAAGCTTTCTTT.

As to this clonotype: The germline gene is not matched at one end of the junction; a read error may be the cause. The chain has TRBV5-1 and TRBJ1-1; D is unclear. CDR3 length: 13 residues. Germline CDR1 reads SGHRS; CDR2 reads YFSETQ. This CDR3 is CASSLEGGLGAFF. CDR3 nucleotide sequence: TGCGCCAGCAGTTTGGAGGGAGGCTTGGGAGCTTTCTTT.

J is TRBJ1-1 and V is TRBV29-1; 7 positions match TRBD1. This CDR3 is built from 11 residues. J gave up 11 bases and V 7 bases, and 10 bases lay outside the gene matches. Germline V gene sequence: CDR1 SQVTM, CDR2 ANQGSEA. CDR3 DNA sequence: TGCAGCGCAATATCCGGGACAGCGGCTTTCTTT. Amino acid sequence: CSAISGTAAFF.

This clonotype has only a few counts. The chain recombines TRBV29-1 with TRBJ2-1; a possible D gene is TRBD1 (6 bases). CDR1 and CDR2 from the germline V gene are SQVTM and ANQGSEA. The CDR3 runs 11 residues. Trimming took off 7 bases at V and 10 bases at J, with 14 bases between the two ends. CDR3 in DNA: TGCAGCGCCAAACAGGGTATCGAGCAGTTCTTC. Its protein product is CSAKQGIEQFF.

V and J are TRBV4-2 and TRBJ2-1; no reliable D call. The CDR3 length is 13 residues. Germline assignment: CDR1 LGHNA and CDR2 YNFKEQ. V lost 3 bases and J lost 9, with 12 bases in between. CDR3 region: CASSQGERFEQFF. DNA for the CDR3: TGTGCCAGCAGCCAGGGCGAGAGATTTGAGCAGTTCTTC.

In its sample, this clonotype was seen a few times. This sequence joins TRBV5-1 and TRBJ1-1; D is uncertain. Trimming cost V 7 bases and J 1 base, with 11 bases left between them. The CDR3 length is 13 residues. The germline gives CDR1 SGHRS, CDR2 YFSETQ. CDR3 region: CASLKAPNTEAFF. The DNA for the CDR3 is TGCGCCAGCCTAAAGGCACCGAACACTGAAGCTTTCTTT.

The V and J genes are TRBV29-1 and TRBJ2-1; D assignment may be TRBD1 or TRBD2 (6 bases each). CDR3 size: 12 residues. Trimming stripped 4 bases from V and 10 bases from J, with 14 bases between. The germline gives CDR1 SQVTM, CDR2 ANQGSEA. In DNA form, the CDR3 reads TGCAGCGTTGCCCCCGGGGGCCGGGAGCAGTTCTTC. This encodes CSVAPGGREQFF.

In its sample, this clonotype was seen a few times. The chain employs TRBV3-1 and TRBJ1-2; tentative D call: TRBD1 (6 bases). The CDR3 spans 15 residues. Trimming cost V 1 base and J 3 bases, with 12 bases left between them. The germline CDR1 and CDR2 sequences are LGHDT and YNNKEL (reference sequence). CDR3 sequence reads: CASSQGPGADYGYTF. In nucleotides, the CDR3 is TGTGCCAGCAGCCAAGGCCCAGGGGCCGACTATGGCTACACCTTC.

The V call is TRBV12-3 or TRBV12-4, the J call TRBJ1-1; D uncertain. The CDR3 runs 16 residues. V gave up 4 bases and J gave up 4 bases, with 19 bases separating them. The CDR3 DNA reads as TGTGCCAGCAGTTCAGATGACGGCTCATGGGGCACTGAAGCTTTCTTT. This encodes CASSSDDGSWGTEAFF.

The chain couples TRBV11-1 to TRBJ2-5; 8 nucleotides match TRBD2. With V trimmed by 3 bases and J by 6 bases, 9 bases remained unmatched. The CDR3 has 15 amino acids. The germline V gene has CDR1 SGHAT and CDR2 FQDESV (reference sequence). CDR3 bases: TGTGCCAGCAGCTTCCAGACTAGCGTGAAAAAGACCCAGTACTTC. It yields the protein CASSFQTSVKKTQYF. The full variable domain, its missing parts supplied by reference TRBV11-1 and TRBJ2-5, is EAEVAQSPRYKITEKSQAVAFWCDPISGHATLYWYRQILGQGPELLVQFQDESVVDDSQLPKDRFSAERLKGVDSTLKIQPAELGDSAMYLCASSFQTSVKKTQYFGPGTRLLVL.

This chain connects TRBV7-6 to TRBJ2-5; possibly TRBD1 for D (5 bases). There are 15 residues in the CDR3. The V gene's germline CDR1 is SGHVS and CDR2 FNYEAQ. Trimming removed 8 bases at V and 0 bases at J, with 16 bases between. The CDR3 loop reads CASGARPIHQETQYF. CDR3 sequence (DNA): TGTGCCAGCGGGGCTCGGCCCATCCACCAAGAGACCCAGTACTTC.

The V call is TRBV6-1, the J call TRBJ2-4, with 7 bases matching TRBD2. The J call may be faulty, since TRBJ2-7 better matches the DNA end. Germline V gene lookup returns CDR1 MNHNS and CDR2 SASEGT. The CDR3 is 15 amino acids. The CDR3, as DNA: TGTGCCAGCAGTTCCCAAGGACTAGGGACGTACGAGCAGTACTTC. Its protein is CASSSQGLGTYEQYF.

This clonotype was recorded only once. For the CDR3, the DNA is TGTGCCAGCAGTCGAGGGGGGACGGTAGACAGATACGCGTATTTT. Its translation is CASSRGGTVDRYAYF. The V call is TRBV28, the J call TRBJ2-3; D may correspond to TRBD1 or TRBD2 (6 bases each). Trimming removed 5 bases from V and 14 bases from J, with 26 bases in between. The length of the CDR3 is 15 residues. In germline, CDR1 is MDHEN, CDR2 SYDVKM.

The chain couples TRBV30 to TRBJ2-7, with D tentatively TRBD2 (7 bases). CDR3 length: 16 residues. CDR1 is GTSNPN and CDR2 is SVGIG in the germline V gene (reference sequence). Trimming took off 0 bases at V and 2 bases at J, with 17 bases between the two ends. This CDR3 reads CAWSVGGRLPPYEQYF. Here the CDR3 DNA reads TGTGCCTGGAGTGTGGGGGGGCGGTTGCCTCCCTACGAGCAGTACTTC.